This T cell receptor beta chain emerged from a study of blood T cell repertoires in COVID-19. The method was immunoSEQ multiplex PCR; TCRdb's version includes in-frame clones alone and lacks a portion of them. The sample shows tens of thousands of clones, 85% of them seen only once. J was trimmed by 1 base and V by 1 base; bases with no gene match: 3. The V gene's germline CDR1 is SGHAT and CDR2 FQNNGV. This CDR3 spans 16 amino acids. This chain joins TRBV11-2 and TRBJ2-3, with 9 bases matching TRBD2. The specimen sequenced was peripheral blood. This clonotype originated in a man aged 70 or older with acute or convalescent COVID-19. The CDR3 DNA reads TGTGCCAGCAGCTTAGGGATAGCGGGGGGCACAGATACGCAGTATTTT. Residues: CASSLGIAGGTDTQYF.